Listed here are 13 T cell receptor beta chains from one sample, sequenced in a study of cytomegalovirus exposure and HLA in healthy donors. 60 Vbeta and 13 Jbeta primers were used in PCR. Libraries were prepared by immunoSEQ multiplex PCR; TCRdb keeps only in-frame clonotypes and omits some of them. The table records some 83,000 clones, roughly 77% of them present only once. Sequencing was carried out using PBMCs. The receptors here all came from a man between 60 and 75 years old in good health and CMV-seronegative.

The chain carries TRBV7-9 and TRBJ1-2; TRBD1 matches 7 bases. This CDR3 is built from 14 residues. CDR1 is SEHNR and CDR2 is FQNEAQ in the germline V gene (reference sequence). Unmatched junction bases numbered 9, after V lost 3 bases and J lost 8 bases. The CDR3 DNA sequence: TGTGCCAGCAGCTTGTCACAGGGGTTGCGCGGCTACACCTTC. Protein product: CASSLSQGLRGYTF.

The chain joins TRBV6-1 to TRBJ2-1; unclear D gene. V lost 5 bases and J 4 bases, leaving 6 bases between the germline ends. The germline CDR1 and CDR2 sequences are MNHNS and SASEGT. This CDR3 has 12 amino acids. Here the CDR3 DNA reads TGTGCCAGCAGTCCGACTTACAATGAGCAGTTCTTC. Its translation is CASSPTYNEQFF.

This rearrangement joins TRBV5-4 to TRBJ1-4, with TRBD1 identical over 7 bases. The germline gives CDR1 SGHNT, CDR2 YYREEE (reference sequence). After removal of 2 bases from V and 2 bases from J, the junction contained 0 bases not matched to a gene. The CDR3 length is 14 residues. In nucleotides, the CDR3 is TGTGCCAGCAGCTTACAGGGGACTAATGAAAAACTGTTTTTT. Translation gives CASSLQGTNEKLFF. The full variable domain, completed using reference TRBV5-4 and TRBJ1-4, is ETGVTQSPTHLIKTRGQQVTLRCSSQSGHNTVSWYQQALGQGPQFIFQYYREEENGRGNFPPRFSGLQFPNYSSELNVNALELDDSALYLCASSLQGTNEKLFFGSGTQLSVL.

The chain combines TRBV4-2 with TRBJ2-3; D is ambiguous. Trimming removed 2 bases from V and 2 bases from J, with 8 bases in between. Germline assignment: CDR1 LGHNA and CDR2 YNFKEQ. CDR3 length: 14 residues. The CDR3 reads CASSQRRTTDTQYF. CDR3 sequence (DNA): TGTGCCAGCAGCCAACGTAGAACCACAGATACGCAGTATTTT.

This clone was seen just once. The same CDR3 arises from other DNA sequences in this sample as well. The CDR3 sequence is CAWGRDRPYGYTF. In nucleotides, the CDR3 is TGTGCCTGGGGACGGGACAGACCTTATGGCTACACCTTC. The chain recombines TRBV30 with TRBJ1-2, with 7 positions matching TRBD1. The V gene end was trimmed by 5 bases and the J gene end by 5 bases; junction bases not matched to a gene: 8. Germline CDR1 and CDR2: GTSNPN and SVGIG (reference sequence). The CDR3 has 13 amino acids.

The CDR3 reads CASSPGEGSYGYTF. The CDR3 bases are TGCGCCAGCAGCCCCGGTGAGGGCTCCTATGGCTACACCTTC. The chain couples TRBV5-1 to TRBJ1-2; D is unclear. CDR3 size: 14 residues. Trimming shortened V by 4 bases and J by 4 bases, and 14 bases separated the two germline ends. Germline V gene lookup returns CDR1 SGHRS and CDR2 YFSETQ.

The J gene is TRBJ1-1, the V gene TRBV7-2; D not resolved. Trimming took 1 base from V and 1 from J, leaving 4 bases between them. The V gene's germline CDR1 is SGHTA and CDR2 FQGNSA. This CDR3 contains 13 residues. CDR3 sequence reads: CASSLGENTEAFF. The CDR3 DNA follows: TGTGCCAGCAGCTTAGGCGAGAACACTGAAGCTTTCTTT.

The V and J genes are TRBV27 and TRBJ1-2, with 7 nucleotides matching TRBD1. V lost 2 bases and J lost 9; bases outside the gene matches: 9. The length of the CDR3 is 14 residues. CDR1 is MNHEY, CDR2 SMNVEV, per germline (reference sequence). DNA for the CDR3: TGTGCCAGCAGTTTAAATTTTGCGGGACAGAGCTACACCTTC. Protein product: CASSLNFAGQSYTF.

This clone was observed a few times. The V gene is TRBV4-1, the J gene TRBJ2-7; 11 bases line up with TRBD1. V was pared by 1 base and J by 2 bases, with 1 base of the junction left unmatched. Germline lookup yields CDR1 MGHRA and CDR2 YSYEKL. This CDR3 is 15 amino acids long. This CDR3 is CASSQGTGGTYEQYF. In DNA, the CDR3 is TGCGCCAGCAGCCAAGGGACAGGGGGCACCTACGAGCAGTACTTC.

This clone was detected a few times. This chain joins TRBV7-9 and TRBJ1-4; perhaps TRBD1 as D (5 bases). Trimming removed 5 bases from V and 4 bases from J, with 14 bases in between. CDR1 is SEHNR and CDR2 is FQNEAQ in the germline V gene (reference sequence). CDR3 length equals 15 residues. The CDR3 spells CASSPISTVNEKLFF. DNA of the CDR3: TGTGCCAGCAGCCCCATCTCGACAGTTAATGAAAAACTGTTTTTT.

Concerning this clone: The junction differs from germline at one of its ends, possibly a read error. The genes are TRBV11-2 and TRBJ2-7; no firm D call. There are 13 residues in the CDR3. Germline-derived CDR1 and CDR2 are SGHAT and FQNNGV. CDR3 residues: CASSLGSPYERYF. In nucleotides, the CDR3 is TGTGCCAGCAGCTTAGGGAGTCCCTACGAGCGGTACTTC.

The J gene is TRBJ1-2, the V gene TRBV11-2; 8 nucleotides line up with TRBD1. The J segment lost 5 bases and the V segment lost 4 bases, leaving 9 bases of the junction unmatched. The CDR3 extends over 15 amino acids. Per the germline V gene, CDR1 is SGHAT and CDR2 is FQNNGV. The CDR3, as DNA: TGTGCCAGCAGCTCTTCCCGGGACAGGAGTTATGGCTACACCTTC. Its protein is CASSSSRDRSYGYTF. Using reference TRBV11-2 and TRBJ1-2 for the parts outside the CDR3, the full variable domain is EAGVAQSPRYKIIEKRQSVAFWCNPISGHATLYWYQQILGQGPKLLIQFQNNGVVDDSQLPKDRFSAERLKGVDSTLKIQPAKLEDSAVYLCASSSSRDRSYGYTFGSGTRLTVV.

This clone was counted a few times. The J gene is TRBJ1-5, the V gene TRBV7-9; D is unclear. With 7 bases removed from V and 2 bases from J, the gap between germline ends came to 9 bases. CDR1 SEHNR and CDR2 FQNEAQ come from the germline V gene (reference sequence). The CDR3 has 13 residues. CDR3 residues: CASTPTGNQPQHF. The CDR3 coding sequence is TGTGCCAGCACCCCCACAGGCAATCAGCCCCAGCATTTT.